These 8 T cell receptor beta chains share one sample of origin, sequenced in a study of cytomegalovirus exposure and HLA in healthy donors. The data were produced by immunoSEQ multiplex PCR, yet TCRdb's version contains in-frame clones alone and is incomplete. The data hold about 180,000 clones, with 85% observed a single time. Material: PBMCs. The receptors come from a young man in good health and CMV-seropositive.

The genes are TRBV28 and TRBJ2-3, with 9 bases lining up with TRBD2. The germline gives CDR1 MDHEN, CDR2 SYDVKM. V lost 10 bases and J lost 2; bases outside the gene matches: 13. CDR3 length: 16 residues. CDR3 region: CATASGSGGPTDTQYF. The CDR3 region has the DNA TGTGCCACAGCGTCGGGGAGCGGGGGGCCCACAGATACGCAGTATTTT. Complete variable domain (other parts from reference TRBV28 and TRBJ2-3): DVKVTQSSRYLVKRTGEKVFLECVQDMDHENMFWYRQDPGLGLRLIYFSYDVKMKEKGDIPEGYSVSREKKERFSLILESASTNQTSMYLCATASGSGGPTDTQYFGPGTRLTVL.

The chain employs TRBV7-6 and TRBJ2-1; 7 bases line up with TRBD2. The CDR3 extends over 15 amino acids. The junction had 3 bases not matched to a gene; V was cut back by 1 base and J by 3 bases. Germline V gives CDR1 SGHVS, CDR2 FNYEAQ. CDR3 coding DNA: TGTGCCAGCAGCTTAGTTGGGGGGGGCTACAATGAGCAGTTCTTC. Protein product: CASSLVGGGYNEQFF.

This chain links TRBV29-1 with TRBJ2-6, with 12 bases matching TRBD1. The V and J ends lost 7 bases and 1 base, in that order; junction bases with no gene match: 2. The CDR3 extends over 15 amino acids. Germline V lookup: CDR1 SQVTM, CDR2 ANQGSEA. The CDR3 spells CSAGQGASGANVLTF. The CDR3 nucleotides are TGCAGCGCGGGACAGGGGGCTTCTGGGGCCAACGTCCTGACTTTC.

V gene TRBV5-1 combines with J gene TRBJ1-2; tentatively, D is TRBD1 (6 bases). The CDR3 is 13 residues long. V lost 4 bases and J lost 4, with 11 bases in between. The germline V gene has CDR1 SGHRS and CDR2 YFSETQ. CDR3 residues: CASSPDSLYGYTF. CDR3 DNA sequence: TGCGCCAGCAGCCCGGACAGCCTCTATGGCTACACCTTC.

V and J are TRBV29-1 and TRBJ2-1; 9 bases line up with TRBD1. Germline-derived CDR1 and CDR2 are SQVTM and ANQGSEA. The CDR3 contains 12 residues. Trimming took 4 bases from V and 7 from J; bases not matched to a gene: 2. The CDR3: CSVGQGGNEQFF. CDR3 DNA: TGCAGCGTTGGACAGGGGGGGAATGAGCAGTTCTTC.

This clone was seen only a few times. V usage is TRBV14 and J usage is TRBJ2-5; possible D gene TRBD2, 6 bases. Germline V CDR1 and CDR2: SGHDN, FVKESK. There are 15 residues in the CDR3. Trimming took off 4 bases at V and 5 bases at J, with 17 bases between the two ends. Here the CDR3 DNA reads TGTGCCAGCAGCCCCTACCGGGGCGGGGTGGAGACCCAGTACTTC. Amino acids: CASSPYRGGVETQYF.

The chain has TRBV11-3 and TRBJ1-3, with TRBD1 matching over 9 bases. The V gene end was trimmed by 5 bases and the J gene end by 5 bases; junction bases not matched to a gene: 13. The CDR3 contains 17 residues. CDR1 and CDR2 (germline): SGHNT, YENEEA. CDR3 bases: TGTGCCAGCAGCCGGATCAACAGGGGGCAAGTGAGAAACACCATATATTTT. It is translated as CASSRINRGQVRNTIYF.

The chain recombines TRBV11-2 with TRBJ2-7; 9 nucleotides align to TRBD2. From germline, CDR1 is SGHAT and CDR2 FQNNGV. The length of the CDR3 is 17 residues. Trimming removed 7 bases from V and 7 bases from J; junction bases left unmatched: 20. This chain's CDR3 is CASTPLGSGSPRVEQYF. CDR3 bases: TGTGCCAGCACCCCCCTCGGTAGCGGGAGCCCGAGGGTTGAGCAGTACTTC.